These 4 T cell receptor beta chains were all obtained from the same sample, sequenced in a study of neurological immune-mediated disorders. TCRdb reprocessed the 5' RACE reads via MiXCR and lists one record per CDR3 protein. The sample shows 45,000 to 65,000 distinct CDR3 sequences, around 4.4% of them seen only once. The sequenced sample consisted of PBMCs. These receptors originate from a man in his fifties or sixties with multiple sclerosis.

At least ten counts were recorded for this clonotype. The chain employs TRBV7-8 and TRBJ2-2, with 12 bases fitting TRBD2. Germline V gives CDR1 SGHVS, CDR2 FQNEAQ. The V gene end was trimmed by 4 bases and the J gene end by 6 bases; junction bases not matched to a gene: 3. The CDR3 consists of 15 residues. In DNA form, the CDR3 reads TGTGCCAGCAGCTCACGACTAGCGGGAGCCGGGGAGCTGTTTTTT. Translating gives CASSSRLAGAGELFF.

This clonotype was seen ten or more times. The J gene is TRBJ2-1, the V gene TRBV20-1, with 10 bases identical to TRBD2. With 4 bases clipped from V and 6 bases from J, the junction kept 6 bases outside the gene matches. CDR1 DFQATT and CDR2 SNEGSKA come from the germline V gene (reference sequence). This CDR3 contains 14 residues. As DNA, the CDR3 is TGCAGTGCTAATAGCGCTAGCGGGGGCAATGAGCAGTTCTTC. It encodes CSANSASGGNEQFF.

This clonotype was observed at least ten times. This chain uses TRBV20-1 with TRBJ1-1; 7 bases agree with TRBD1. CDR3 length: 14 amino acids. The germline gives CDR1 DFQATT, CDR2 SNEGSKA (reference sequence). CDR3 protein: CVPGKRGQAEGAFF. The DNA of the CDR3 is TGCGTACCAGGAAAAAGGGGGCAGGCGGAAGGAGCTTTCTTT.

In this sample, this clonotype turned up many times. The chain couples TRBV7-2 to TRBJ1-1, with D uncertain. Trimming took 2 bases from V and 5 from J, leaving 15 bases between them. CDR1 and CDR2 from the germline V gene are SGHTA and FQGNSA. This CDR3 is built from 15 residues. CDR3 amino acids: CASSLSTGVPTEAFF. CDR3 bases: TGTGCCAGCAGCTTATCGACCGGGGTCCCAACTGAAGCTTTCTTT.